This T cell receptor beta chain came from a study of T cell repertoires in cytomegalovirus infection. TCRdb fed the reads into MiXCR, producing one record per CDR3 protein. Of around 770,000 distinct CDR3 sequences listed, 25% to 35% are singletons. This clonotype was counted at least ten times. What it binds is not known. Looked up from germline, CDR1 is SGHTA and CDR2 is FQGNSA. After removal of 4 bases from V and 2 bases from J, the junction contained 11 bases not matched to a gene. The CDR3 extends over 17 amino acids. The sequenced sample was cultured CD8+ T cells from PBMCs, obtained from culture after CMV antigen stimulation. The clonotype originates from a human donor in good health (CMV status not recorded). Some clones in this sample may be carry-over from other donors' samples. This chain connects TRBV7-2 to TRBJ2-7; 10 nucleotides line up with TRBD2. The CDR3 sequence is CASSSLPGLAVAYEQYF. In DNA, the CDR3 is TGTGCCAGCAGCTCCCTCCCCGGACTAGCGGTCGCCTACGAGCAGTACTTC.